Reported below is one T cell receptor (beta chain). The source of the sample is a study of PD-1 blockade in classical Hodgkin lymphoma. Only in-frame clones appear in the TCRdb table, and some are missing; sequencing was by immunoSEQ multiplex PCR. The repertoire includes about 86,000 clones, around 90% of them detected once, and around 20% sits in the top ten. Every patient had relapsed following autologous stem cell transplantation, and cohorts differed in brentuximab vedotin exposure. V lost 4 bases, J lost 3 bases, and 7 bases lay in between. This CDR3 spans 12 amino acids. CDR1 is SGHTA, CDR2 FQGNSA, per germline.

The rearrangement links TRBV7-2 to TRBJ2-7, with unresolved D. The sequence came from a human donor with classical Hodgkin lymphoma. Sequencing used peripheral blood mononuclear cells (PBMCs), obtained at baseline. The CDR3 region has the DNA TGTGCCAGCAGCTATGAACGCTACGAGCAGTACTTC. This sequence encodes CASSYERYEQYF.